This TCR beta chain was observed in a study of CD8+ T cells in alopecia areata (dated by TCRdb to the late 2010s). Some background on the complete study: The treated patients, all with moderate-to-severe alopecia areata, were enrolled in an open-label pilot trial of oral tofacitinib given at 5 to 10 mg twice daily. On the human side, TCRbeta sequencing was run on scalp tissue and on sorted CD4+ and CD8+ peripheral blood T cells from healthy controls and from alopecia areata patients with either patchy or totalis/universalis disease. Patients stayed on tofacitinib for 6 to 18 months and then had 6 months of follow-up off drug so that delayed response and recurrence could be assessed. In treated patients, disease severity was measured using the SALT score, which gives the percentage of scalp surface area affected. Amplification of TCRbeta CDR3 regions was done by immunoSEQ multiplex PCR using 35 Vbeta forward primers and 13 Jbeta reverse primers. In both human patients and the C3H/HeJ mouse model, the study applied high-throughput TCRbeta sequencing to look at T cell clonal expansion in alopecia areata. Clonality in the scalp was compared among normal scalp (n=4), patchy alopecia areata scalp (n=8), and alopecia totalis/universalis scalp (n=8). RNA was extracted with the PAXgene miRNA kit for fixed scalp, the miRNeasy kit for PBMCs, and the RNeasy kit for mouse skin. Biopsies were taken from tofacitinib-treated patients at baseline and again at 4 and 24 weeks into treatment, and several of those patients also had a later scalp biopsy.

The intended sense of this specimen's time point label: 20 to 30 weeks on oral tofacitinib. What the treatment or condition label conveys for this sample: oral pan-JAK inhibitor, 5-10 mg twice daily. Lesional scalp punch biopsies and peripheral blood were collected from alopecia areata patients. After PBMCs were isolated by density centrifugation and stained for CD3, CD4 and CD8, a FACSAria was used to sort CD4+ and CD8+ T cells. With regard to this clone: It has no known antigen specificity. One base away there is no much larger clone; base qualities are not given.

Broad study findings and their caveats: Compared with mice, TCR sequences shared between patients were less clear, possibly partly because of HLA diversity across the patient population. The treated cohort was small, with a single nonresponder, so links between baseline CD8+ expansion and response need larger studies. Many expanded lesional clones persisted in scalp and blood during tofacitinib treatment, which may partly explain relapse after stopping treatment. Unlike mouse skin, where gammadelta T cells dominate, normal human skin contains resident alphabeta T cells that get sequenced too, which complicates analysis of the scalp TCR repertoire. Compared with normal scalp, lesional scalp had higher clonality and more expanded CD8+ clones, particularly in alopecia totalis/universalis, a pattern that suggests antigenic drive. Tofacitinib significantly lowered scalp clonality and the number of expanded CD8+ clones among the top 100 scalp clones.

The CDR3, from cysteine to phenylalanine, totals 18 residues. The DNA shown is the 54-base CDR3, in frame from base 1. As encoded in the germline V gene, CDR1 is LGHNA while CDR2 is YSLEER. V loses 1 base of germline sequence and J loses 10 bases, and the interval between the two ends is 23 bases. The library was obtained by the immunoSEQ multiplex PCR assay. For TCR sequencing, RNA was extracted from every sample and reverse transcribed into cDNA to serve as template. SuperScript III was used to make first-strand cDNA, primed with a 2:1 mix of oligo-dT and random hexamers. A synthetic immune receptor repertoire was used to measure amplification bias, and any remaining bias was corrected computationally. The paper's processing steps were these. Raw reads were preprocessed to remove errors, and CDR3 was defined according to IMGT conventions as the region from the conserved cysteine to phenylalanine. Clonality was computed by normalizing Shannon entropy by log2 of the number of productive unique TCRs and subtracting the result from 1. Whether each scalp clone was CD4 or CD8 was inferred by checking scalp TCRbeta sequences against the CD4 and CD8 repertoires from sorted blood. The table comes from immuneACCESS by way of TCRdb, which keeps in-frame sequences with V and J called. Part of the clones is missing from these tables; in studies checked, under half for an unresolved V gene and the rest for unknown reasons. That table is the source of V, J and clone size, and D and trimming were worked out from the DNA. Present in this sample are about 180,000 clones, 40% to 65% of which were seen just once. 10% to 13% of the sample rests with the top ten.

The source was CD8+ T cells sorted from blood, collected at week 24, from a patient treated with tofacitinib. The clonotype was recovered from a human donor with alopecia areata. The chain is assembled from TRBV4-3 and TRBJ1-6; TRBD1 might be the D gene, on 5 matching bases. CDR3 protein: CASSQGAEGPTLNSPLHF. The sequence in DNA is TGCGCCAGCAGCCAAGGTGCGGAGGGACCAACCTTGAACTCACCCCTCCACTTT.